This T cell receptor beta chain was recorded in a study of T cells in localized non-small cell lung cancer. General observations from the study: There was higher T cell clonality in uninvolved adjacent lung than in tumor, and it was highest there.

This clone was detected only a few times. Its antigen is unknown. Here immunoSEQ multiplex PCR was the method, and the copy in TCRdb shows in-frame clones only, minus some. The sample contains approximately 67,000 clones, approximately 84% of which appear only once. The CDR3 loop spans 13 amino acids. The ends were cut back, 4 bases at V and 4 bases at J, with 10 bases in the middle. Germline CDR1 SEHNR, CDR2 FQNEAQ (reference sequence). The chain has TRBV7-9 and TRBJ1-1, with D perhaps matching TRBD1 (5 bases). This specimen was peripheral blood, taken before any cancer treatment. This clonotype originated in a female donor over 55 with stage I lung adenocarcinoma. CDR3 protein: CASSSGQTTEAFF. As DNA, the CDR3 is TGTGCCAGCAGCTCCGGACAAACCACTGAAGCTTTCTTT.